This TCR beta chain is from a study of pediatric ulcerative colitis. The V end was cut by 8 bases, the J end by 9 bases, with 26 bases between. The CDR3 is 15 amino acids. Sequencing was performed with immunoSEQ multiplex PCR; in TCRdb, only in-frame clones are kept and a portion is missing. The repertoire holds more than 50,000 clones, with about 89% as singletons. The receptor comes from a boy aged 5-17 years who was a control in a study of pediatric ulcerative colitis. This chain uses TRBV5-3 with TRBJ2-5; weak D call: TRBD1 (6 bases). TRBV5-3 belongs to the ORF category, with a function that is uncertain. What was sequenced was blood. The CDR3 bases are TGTGCCAGGCCCACTGCATCTACAGGGTGGGCGGCCCAGTACTTC. Translated, it gives CARPTASTGWAAQYF.